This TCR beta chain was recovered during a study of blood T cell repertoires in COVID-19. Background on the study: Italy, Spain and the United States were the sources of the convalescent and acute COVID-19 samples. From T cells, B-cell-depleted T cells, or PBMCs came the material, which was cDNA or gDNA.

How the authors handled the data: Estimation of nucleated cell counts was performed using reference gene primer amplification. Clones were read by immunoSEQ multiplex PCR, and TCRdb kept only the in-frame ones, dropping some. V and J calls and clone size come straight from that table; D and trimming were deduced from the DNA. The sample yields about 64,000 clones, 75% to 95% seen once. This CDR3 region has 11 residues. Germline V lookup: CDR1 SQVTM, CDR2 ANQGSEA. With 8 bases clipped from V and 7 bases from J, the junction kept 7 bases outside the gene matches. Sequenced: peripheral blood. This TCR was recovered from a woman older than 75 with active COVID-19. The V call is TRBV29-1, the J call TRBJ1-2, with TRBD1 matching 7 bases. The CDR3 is CSQLDRAGYTF. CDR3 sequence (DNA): TGCAGCCAACTCGACAGGGCTGGCTACACCTTC.